This T cell receptor beta chain emerged from a study of CXCR3-negative and CXCR3-positive naive CD8 T cells. More than 250,000 cells per CD8+ T cell subset were flow-sorted in triplicate. General study findings and limits: CXCR3-expressing naive cells carried TRB CDR3s more hydrophobic than those of CXCR3-negative naive cells.

Comments on this clonotype: Its antigen is unidentified.

Through 5' RACE with UMI labels, the TRB cDNA libraries were prepared. After re-calling the 5' RACE reads, TCRdb lists one entry per CDR3 protein, DNA absent. Its table lists around 130,000 distinct CDR3 sequences. The CDR3 loop spans 14 amino acids. Germline V CDR1 and CDR2: SGHTA, FQGNSA. Sample: naive CXCR3+ CD8+ T cells from blood. Subset indicated: CD45RO-CCR7+CD27+CD95- naive CD8+ T cells expressing CXCR3 (TNR3+). The sequence derives from a human donor in good health. Some clones in this sample may be carry-over from other donors' samples. The V and J genes are TRBV7-2 and TRBJ1-2; TCRdb picks TRBD1, but there is no DNA to check that call. CDR3 in amino acids: CASSPTTGNYGYTF.